The rows below give T cell receptor beta chains drawn from one sample of a study of OX40 agonist ivuxolimab in advanced cancers. Produced via immunoSEQ multiplex PCR; TCRdb's table is partial and in-frame only. The table lists thousands of clones, around 72% of them singletons, with 17% in the top ten. The starting material was CD4+ or CD8+ T cells sorted from blood, obtained in a trial of the OX40 agonist ivuxolimab. Receptor source: an adult with an advanced solid tumor such as melanoma, head and neck, liver or kidney cancer. Each CDR3 is given with its conserved first and last residue. D genes are given only for firm matches. Where a row states a size, it is once, few, many or the class of an expanded clone; other rows omit it.

J gene	V gene	D gene	CDR3 length	clone size	CDR3 DNA	CDR3 protein
TRBJ2-7	TRBV11-2	.	11	.	TGTGCCAGCAGCTTAGGATCCGAGCAGTACTTC	CASSLGSEQYF
TRBJ1-1	TRBV6-6	TRBD1	15	once	TGTGCCAGCAGGTCCCTATTACAGGGGGGGACTGAAGCTTTCTTT	CASRSLLQGGTEAFF
TRBJ2-2	TRBV14	.	15	.	TGTGCCAGCAGCCAAGAAACGTACGGCACCGGGGAGCTGTTTTTT	CASSQETYGTGELFF
TRBJ2-7	TRBV4-2	TRBD2	19	.	TGTGCCAGCAGCCAAGGGGGGGGACTAGCGGGGACGGCTTCCTACGAGCAGTACTTC	CASSQGGGLAGTASYEQYF
TRBJ1-2	TRBV27	TRBD1	12	.	TGTGCCAGCATCGGACAGGGCGGTGGCTACACCTTC	CASIGQGGGYTF
TRBJ2-5	TRBV6-1	TRBD2	16	medium-sized	TGTGCCAGCAGTGAACTAGCGGGGGGGCCGCAAGAGACCCAGTACTTC	CASSELAGGPQETQYF
TRBJ1-2	TRBV11-2	.	18	.	TGTGCCAGCAGAGCCCCCAAATCAGGGGACCCAGGTCGTTATGGCTACACCTTC	CASRAPKSGDPGRYGYTF
TRBJ2-7	TRBV6-6	TRBD2	13	.	TGTGCCAGTGGCTTCGGGGGGGCCTACGAGCAGTACTTC	CASGFGGAYEQYF
TRBJ2-2	TRBV7-6	TRBD2	16	.	TGTGCCAGCAGCTCCCCTGCGGGGGGGCATACCGGGGAGCTGTTTTTT	CASSSPAGGHTGELFF
TRBJ2-5	TRBV27	.	11	.	TGTGCCAGCAGCCGTGGGGAGACCCAGTACTTC	CASSRGETQYF
TRBJ1-2	TRBV29-1	.	13	once	TGCAGCGTTGAAGAGAGGCCCGACTATGGCTACACCTTC	CSVEERPDYGYTF
TRBJ2-3	TRBV9	.	12	.	TGTGCCAGCAGCGTAGAATTGGGGGTGCAGTATTTT	CASSVELGVQYF
TRBJ1-4	TRBV21-1	.	20	.	TGTGCCAGCAGCAAGGGTCCGACAGGGGTGATCCTAAAGTGCCATGAAAAACTGTTTTTT	CASSKGPTGVILKCHEKLFF
TRBJ1-3	TRBV5-4	.	14	.	TGTGCCAGCAGCCCTGAGGGCGGTGGAAACACCATATATTTT	CASSPEGGGNTIYF
TRBJ2-7	TRBV19	.	15	few	TGTGCCAGTAGTATAGCCCCCCAGGGGAACTACGAGCAGTACTTC	CASSIAPQGNYEQYF
TRBJ1-2	TRBV5-4	TRBD1	15	.	TGTGCCAGCAGCTCCGGGACAGACTTCAACTATGGCTACACCTTC	CASSSGTDFNYGYTF
TRBJ1-2	TRBV27	.	14	.	TGTGCCAGCCGCGAGGGGAGTGAGTTCTATGGCTACACCTTC	CASREGSEFYGYTF
TRBJ1-4	TRBV12-5	.	16	.	TGTGCTAGTGGTTTGGTAATCGCGGAAACTAATGAAAAACTGTTTTTT	CASGLVIAETNEKLFF
TRBJ2-7	TRBV11-2	TRBD1	14	.	TGTGCCAGCATCGCCGGGACAGGGAACTACGAGCAGTACTTC	CASIAGTGNYEQYF
TRBJ1-5	TRBV7-9	.	15	once	TGTGCCAGCAGCTTAGGGACCGTGAGCAATCAGCCCCAGCATTTT	CASSLGTVSNQPQHF
TRBJ2-1	TRBV7-9	.	15	.	TGTGCCAGCGGGGTGTGGGGGGCCCCCTACAATGAGCAGTTCTTC	CASGVWGAPYNEQFF
TRBJ1-6	TRBV10-3	.	14	.	TGTGCCATCCGGGAGGACACCTATAATTCACCCCTCCACTTT	CAIREDTYNSPLHF
TRBJ2-7	TRBV6-6	TRBD2	15	.	TGTGCCAGCAGTTACGCCGGGGGGGGCTCTAACGAGCAGTACTTC	CASSYAGGGSNEQYF
TRBJ2-1	TRBV30	TRBD2	11	.	TGCGGGGGGGGTCTTTACAATGAGCAGTTCTTC	CGGGLYNEQFF
TRBJ1-5	TRBV5-1	.	13	medium-sized	TGCGCCAGCAGCGCGGCCCCCAATCAGCCCCAGCATTTT	CASSAAPNQPQHF
TRBJ1-5	TRBV13	TRBD1	14	.	TGTGCCAGCAGCTTCGGGACAGGGGTGCAGCCCCAGCATTTT	CASSFGTGVQPQHF
TRBJ2-3	TRBV5-6	.	15	.	TGTGCCAGCAGCTTCCTGGGGGCTACCACAGATACGCAGTATTTT	CASSFLGATTDTQYF
TRBJ1-2	TRBV27	.	12	.	TGTGCCAGCAGTTCTGGGGGCTATGGCTACACCTTC	CASSSGGYGYTF
TRBJ1-2	TRBV29-1	TRBD1	14	.	TGCAGCGTCGGTGCCGGGACAGTATCCCCTGGCTACACCTTC	CSVGAGTVSPGYTF
TRBJ2-5	TRBV7-3	.	14	.	TGTGCCAGCAGCTTAATGGGGATCCAAGAGACCCAGTACTTC	CASSLMGIQETQYF
TRBJ1-2	TRBV7-9	.	14	.	TGTGCCAGCAGCTCCCAATTCTATTTGTATGGCTACACCTTC	CASSSQFYLYGYTF
TRBJ2-4	TRBV19	TRBD1	14	.	TGTGCCAGTAGCCCGGGGTTAACAGGGGACATTCAGTACTTC	CASSPGLTGDIQYF
TRBJ2-7	TRBV5-4	.	12	.	TGTGCCAGCAGCTTCGGAGTTGGCGAGCAGTACTTC	CASSFGVGEQYF
TRBJ1-2	TRBV7-9	.	15	.	TGCGCCAGCAGCTCCGACAGAATTATTAACTATGGCTACACCTTC	CASSSDRIINYGYTF
TRBJ2-7	TRBV29-1	TRBD1	13	.	TGCAGCGTCACACCGGGACAGTCCTACGAGCAGTACTTC	CSVTPGQSYEQYF
TRBJ2-1	TRBV15	TRBD2	20	.	TGTGCCACCAGCCCTCGAATTAGCGGGGGGGCCACCCGCTCCTACAATGAGCAGTTCTTC	CATSPRISGGATRSYNEQFF
TRBJ2-2	TRBV27	.	14	.	TGTGCCAGCAGTTTATGGGGTCGGGCCGGGGAGCTGTTTTTT	CASSLWGRAGELFF
TRBJ2-3	TRBV28	TRBD1	14	.	TGTGCCAGCAGCCGGGACAGGGGGTCAGATACGCAGTATTTT	CASSRDRGSDTQYF
TRBJ2-1	TRBV5-6	.	16	.	TGTGCCAGCAGCTTGGCCGCCAGGAGAGATGGACGTGAGCAGTTCTTC	CASSLAARRDGREQFF
TRBJ2-1	TRBV9	TRBD2	20	few	TGTGCCAGCAGCACGCGACTTACCGGGTCCCTAGCGGGGGGATACAATGAGCAGTTCTTC	CASSTRLTGSLAGGYNEQFF
TRBJ2-3	TRBV14	.	13	.	TGTGCCAGCGGGGGGGGGCCCTCAGATACGCAGTATTTT	CASGGGPSDTQYF
TRBJ2-1	TRBV11-2	.	15	.	TGTGCCAGCAGCCTTTACAGCGATCCATACAATGAGCAGTTCTTC	CASSLYSDPYNEQFF
TRBJ2-7	TRBV13	.	13	.	TGTGCCAGCAGCTTAGCGGGGGCGAACGAGCAGTACTTC	CASSLAGANEQYF
TRBJ1-4	TRBV11-2	.	14	.	TGTGCCAGCAGCCCGGACATAAGTGGTGAAAAACTGTTTTTT	CASSPDISGEKLFF
TRBJ1-1	TRBV14	TRBD1	16	.	TGTGCCAGCAGCCTGTCGGACAGGGGCAGGAGGACTGAAGCTTTCTTT	CASSLSDRGRRTEAFF
TRBJ2-5	TRBV9	.	14	.	TGTGCCAGCAGCTACGGGGACTACCAAGAGACCCAGTACTTC	CASSYGDYQETQYF
TRBJ2-3	TRBV9	TRBD2	16	once	TGTGCCAGCAGCGTAGGGGGTGCGGGGGGGACAGATACGCAGTATTTT	CASSVGGAGGTDTQYF
TRBJ2-3	TRBV9	TRBD1	15	.	TGTGCCAGCAGCGTCCAGACAGGGGCAACAGATACGCAGTATTTT	CASSVQTGATDTQYF
TRBJ2-2	TRBV9	.	15	few	TGTGCCAGCTCCCAGGGGGGGGCCCTGACCGGGGAGCTGTTTTTT	CASSQGGALTGELFF
TRBJ2-5	TRBV11-2	TRBD2	16	.	TGTGCCAGCAGCTCTTGGACTAGCGGGGGCCAAGAGACCCAGTACTTC	CASSSWTSGGQETQYF
TRBJ2-1	TRBV6-6	.	13	.	TGTGCCAGCAGTTACATTTCCTACAATGAGCAGTTCTTC	CASSYISYNEQFF
TRBJ2-1	TRBV9	TRBD2	17	.	TGTGCCAGCAGCGTTGGCGGGGGGACCGTCTGGTACAATGAGCAGTTCTTC	CASSVGGGTVWYNEQFF